This T cell receptor (beta chain) derives from a study of T cells expressing NK-cell markers. TCRdb reanalyzed the 5' RACE reads, giving one entry per CDR3 protein sequence and no DNA. The sample holds approximately 150,000 distinct CDR3 sequences. Germline V gene lookup returns CDR1 LGHNA and CDR2 YNFKEQ. The CDR3 loop spans 16 amino acids. This receptor was taken from a woman between 18 and 69 years old in good health. The material sequenced was blood T cells: a sorted CD56 or NKG2C T cell subset, CD4+ or CD8+ T cells, or bulk PBMC T cells (not recorded which). This sequence joins TRBV4-2 and TRBJ1-3. The CDR3 sequence is CASSQEIGFSGNTIYF.